The 30 T cell receptor beta chains presented below share a single source sample, sequenced in a study of identical twins' blood T cells. TCRdb passed the 5' RACE reads through MiXCR, listing each CDR3 protein once. Found here are 300,000 to 450,000 distinct CDR3 sequences, about 28% of them singletons; the top ten hold roughly 6.1%. The sequencing input was PBMCs. Receptor source: a woman aged 18 to 55 in good health.

V and J are TRBV5-1 and TRBJ2-1, with 11 nucleotides matching TRBD2. The trim removed 4 bases at V and 6 bases at J, leaving 6 bases unmatched. The germline gives CDR1 SGHRS, CDR2 YFSETQ. The CDR3 extends over 15 amino acids. This CDR3 is CASSEMTSGTNEQFF. CDR3 nucleotide sequence: TGCGCCAGCAGCGAGATGACTAGCGGGACCAATGAGCAGTTCTTC.

This clonotype was seen only a few times. The genes are TRBV7-8 and TRBJ1-1, with D unclear. V was clipped by 2 bases and J by 7 bases, with 14 bases between them. CDR3 length: 14 residues. Germline CDR1 is SGHVS and CDR2 is FQNEAQ. The CDR3 loop reads CASSLSRPTGEAFF. The CDR3 bases are TGTGCCAGCAGCTTAAGTCGACCCACCGGTGAAGCTTTCTTT.

V usage is TRBV4-3 and J usage is TRBJ1-1, with D unclear. This CDR3 is built from 13 residues. Trimming pared 5 bases from V and 0 bases from J, leaving 7 bases between. From germline, CDR1 is LGHNA and CDR2 YSLEER. CDR3 in amino acids: CASSNPVNTEAFF. The CDR3 coding sequence is TGCGCCAGCAGCAATCCTGTGAACACTGAAGCTTTCTTT.

The sample holds a few counts of this clonotype. The V and J genes are TRBV3-1 and TRBJ2-2, with D perhaps given as TRBD1 or TRBD2 (5 bases each). The germline V gene encodes CDR1 LGHDT and CDR2 YNNKEL (reference sequence). CDR3 length: 15 residues. V lost 3 bases and J lost 1, with 9 bases in between. CDR3 sequence: CASSHWGMNTGELFF. The CDR3 DNA follows: TGTGCCAGCAGCCATTGGGGGATGAACACCGGGGAGCTGTTTTTT.

This clonotype was counted only a few times. This rearrangement joins TRBV5-1 to TRBJ2-2; D possibly corresponds to TRBD2 (5 bases). V lost 0 bases, J lost 7 bases, and 13 bases lay in between. Germline loops: CDR1 SGHRS, CDR2 YFSETQ. The CDR3 sequence is 15 residues long. CDR3 region: CASSLGTIGGGELFF. DNA for the CDR3: TGCGCCAGCAGCTTGGGGACCATAGGAGGCGGGGAGCTGTTTTTT.

This chain connects TRBV14 to TRBJ1-1, with D tentatively TRBD1 (5 bases). The length of the CDR3 is 14 residues. Germline CDR1 SGHDN, CDR2 FVKESK. The V gene lost 4 bases and the J gene lost 4 bases, with 13 bases spanning the gap. CDR3 sequence: CASSLGREGTEAFF. Written as DNA, the CDR3 is TGTGCCAGCAGCCTGGGACGGGAGGGCACTGAAGCTTTCTTT.

This clonotype was picked up a small number of times. The V call is TRBV28, the J call TRBJ1-1; D is uncertain. Trimming took off 7 bases at V and 7 bases at J, with 10 bases between the two ends. Germline V lookup: CDR1 MDHEN, CDR2 SYDVKM. The CDR3 is 11 amino acids. The CDR3 DNA reads TGTGCCAGCAACAAACGGATTGAAGCTTTCTTT. This sequence encodes CASNKRIEAFF.

This clonotype was seen once. The genes are TRBV11-3 and TRBJ2-2; possibly TRBD2 for D (5 bases). Trimming removed 5 bases at V and 1 base at J, with 11 bases between. Germline V gives CDR1 SGHNT, CDR2 YENEEA. CDR3 length: 15 residues. The CDR3 loop is CASSTWTENTGELFF. The CDR3 nucleotides read TGTGCCAGCAGCACTTGGACTGAGAACACCGGGGAGCTGTTTTTT. The full variable domain, with the rest looked up from reference TRBV11-3 and TRBJ2-2, is EAGVVQSPRYKIIEKKQPVAFWCNPISGHNTLYWYLQNLGQGPELLIRYENEEAVDDSQLPKDRFSAERLKGVDSTLKIQPAELGDSAVYLCASSTWTENTGELFFGEGSRLTVL.

This clonotype was detected only a few times. The genes are TRBV9 and TRBJ1-1; D ambiguous. Trimming took 1 base from V and 5 from J, leaving 15 bases between them. CDR3 size: 15 residues. The germline V gene has CDR1 SGDLS and CDR2 YYNGEE. CDR3 sequence reads: CASSVTGDPKTEAFF. CDR3 nucleotide sequence: TGTGCCAGCAGCGTAACTGGGGATCCGAAGACTGAAGCTTTCTTT.

In this sample, this clonotype turned up a few times. The chain employs TRBV5-5 and TRBJ2-1; D remains ambiguous. Trimming pared 2 bases from V and 7 bases from J, leaving 7 bases between. The CDR3 consists of 12 residues. Germline CDR1 and CDR2: SGHKS and YYEKEE (reference sequence). CDR3 coding DNA: TGTGCCAGCAGCTTTACCGAGAATGAGCAGTTCTTC. This sequence encodes CASSFTENEQFF.

The V call is TRBV20-1, the J call TRBJ1-5; no definite D call. Trimming took 4 bases from V and 6 from J, leaving 13 bases between them. CDR3 length: 13 amino acids. Per the germline V gene, CDR1 is DFQATT and CDR2 is SNEGSKA (reference sequence). The CDR3 sequence: CSATESMVQPQHF. The CDR3 DNA reads as TGCAGTGCTACGGAGAGTATGGTTCAGCCCCAGCATTTT.

In the case of this clonotype: Germline and junction disagree at one end, which may indicate a read error. V and J are TRBV6-5 and TRBJ1-4; TRBD1 might be the D (6 bases). The CDR3 runs 14 residues. Germline CDR1 reads MNHEY; CDR2 reads SVGAGI. CDR3 in amino acids: CAGSRGAANEKLFF. The CDR3 coding sequence is TGTGCCGGCAGCCGGGGGGCGGCTAATGAAAAACTGTTTTTT.

Turning to this clonotype: Just one base apart from a much larger clone, this may be a read error. The chain has TRBV2 and TRBJ1-2; no clear D. CDR1 is SNHLY, CDR2 FYNNEI, per germline. The length of the CDR3 is 14 residues. This CDR3 reads CASSERNEAYDYTF. DNA of the CDR3: TGTGCCAGCAGTGAGAGGAACGAAGCTTATGACTACACCTTC.

The chain is built from TRBV6-6 and TRBJ2-3; TRBD2 might be the D (5 bases). V was cut by 0 bases and J by 8 bases, with 24 bases left in between. This CDR3 is built from 18 residues. CDR1 MNHNY and CDR2 SVGAGI come from the germline V gene (reference sequence). The CDR3: CASSYSRGPDFLRSTQYF. The CDR3 DNA is TGTGCCAGCAGTTACTCGAGAGGGCCGGACTTTCTTAGGAGTACGCAGTATTTT.

The V and J genes are TRBV28 and TRBJ2-1; D ambiguous. The V gene's germline CDR1 is MDHEN and CDR2 SYDVKM. The CDR3 sequence is 15 residues long. V gave up 7 bases and J gave up 1 base, with 14 bases separating them. DNA for the CDR3: TGTGCCAGCAAGCTCAAACCCGATTCCTACAATGAGCAGTTCTTC. This translates into CASKLKPDSYNEQFF.

This clonotype was found a few times. This chain joins TRBV29-1 and TRBJ2-7; 7 nucleotides agree with TRBD1. The V gene end was trimmed by 5 bases and the J gene end by 0 bases; junction bases not matched to a gene: 13. Germline V gives CDR1 SQVTM, CDR2 ANQGSEA. The CDR3 totals 16 residues. The chain's CDR3 is CSVSDSGQPHSYEQYF. In nucleotides, the CDR3 is TGCAGCGTTTCGGACTCGGGACAGCCCCACTCCTACGAGCAGTACTTC.

V gene TRBV10-3 combines with J gene TRBJ2-1; D gene uncertain. CDR1 is ENHRY and CDR2 is SYGVKD in the germline V gene. Trimming took off 2 bases at V and 10 bases at J, with 6 bases between the two ends. The CDR3 consists of 11 residues. The chain's CDR3 is CAISEVWEQFF. Written as DNA, the CDR3 is TGTGCCATCAGTGAGGTATGGGAGCAGTTCTTC.

This clonotype appeared a few times. The genes are TRBV11-2 and TRBJ1-1; tentatively, D is TRBD1 (6 bases). Germline CDR1 reads SGHAT; CDR2 reads FQNNGV. Trimming removed 5 bases at V and 4 bases at J, with 14 bases between. This CDR3 is built from 14 residues. This CDR3 is CASSPRGGSTEAFF. The CDR3 coding sequence is TGTGCCAGCAGCCCCAGGGGAGGATCCACTGAAGCTTTCTTT.

This sequence joins TRBV20-1 and TRBJ2-1; tentative D call: TRBD2 (6 bases). Germline V lookup: CDR1 DFQATT, CDR2 SNEGSKA (reference sequence). The CDR3 has 13 amino acids. CDR3 sequence (DNA): TGCACCCTACCGGCTAGCGCATACAATGAGCAGTTCTTC. It yields the protein CTLPASAYNEQFF.

The chain carries TRBV9 and TRBJ2-6; D unclear. This CDR3 comprises 12 residues. Deletions cut 0 bases from V and 10 bases from J, with 5 bases between. Germline CDR1 reads SGDLS; CDR2 reads YYNGEE. This CDR3 is CASSVGSNVLTF. In DNA form, the CDR3 reads TGTGCCAGCAGCGTAGGGTCAAACGTCCTGACTTTC.

This clonotype was detected only a few times. The genes are TRBV20-1 and TRBJ1-3; D is undetermined. This CDR3 contains 15 residues. V shed 5 bases and J shed 0 bases, with 14 bases lying between them. CDR1 DFQATT and CDR2 SNEGSKA come from the germline V gene (reference sequence). DNA of the CDR3: TGCAGTGCTTATTCCGGACGGACCTCTGGAAACACCATATATTTT. The encoded protein is CSAYSGRTSGNTIYF.

V and J are TRBV30 and TRBJ1-1; possible D gene TRBD1, 5 bases. This CDR3 has 13 residues. The germline gives CDR1 GTSNPN, CDR2 SVGIG (reference sequence). Trimming cost V 2 bases and J 1 base, with 8 bases left between them. In nucleotides, the CDR3 is TGTGCCTGGAGTCGACAGCCGAACACTGAAGCTTTCTTT. Translation gives CAWSRQPNTEAFF.

V gene TRBV5-1 combines with J gene TRBJ1-1; D possibly corresponds to TRBD1 (5 bases). Trimming left V 3 bases short and J 4 bases short, with 13 bases between. The germline CDR1 and CDR2 sequences are SGHRS and YFSETQ. The CDR3 length is 14 residues. The CDR3 region has the DNA TGCGCCAGCAGCTCCGGGACGGGAGGCACTGAAGCTTTCTTT. Residues: CASSSGTGGTEAFF.

This clonotype was seen more than once but under ten times. The V gene is TRBV3-1, the J gene TRBJ2-1; D is possibly TRBD2 (6 bases). The V and J ends lost 1 base and 6 bases respectively, with 16 bases between them. This CDR3 contains 16 residues. Germline V gene sequence: CDR1 LGHDT, CDR2 YNNKEL (reference sequence). CDR3 sequence: CASSQAGRGGVNEQFF. In nucleotides, the CDR3 is TGTGCCAGCAGCCAAGCGGGTCGTGGAGGGGTCAATGAGCAGTTCTTC.

This clonotype has only a few counts. The rearrangement uses TRBV9 and TRBJ2-2; D is perhaps TRBD2 (5 bases). V was shortened by 0 bases and J by 4 bases, with 7 bases between the two germline ends. Per germline, CDR1 SGDLS and CDR2 YYNGEE. This CDR3 is built from 14 residues. CDR3 amino acids: CASSVGAGTGELFF. CDR3 DNA: TGTGCCAGCAGCGTAGGGGCGGGCACCGGGGAGCTGTTTTTT.

This clonotype was seen a few times. This sequence joins TRBV5-6 and TRBJ2-3; 7 bases line up with TRBD2. The CDR3 covers 15 residues. CDR1 and CDR2 (germline): SGHDT, YYEEEE. The V segment lost 3 bases and the J segment 0 bases; nucleotides outside the gene matches: 4. CDR3 sequence (DNA): TGTGCCAGCAGCTCCTGGGGGGGGAGCACAGATACGCAGTATTTT. Residues: CASSSWGGSTDTQYF.

In this sample, this clonotype turned up a few times. CDR3 DNA: TGTGCCAGCAGCTTAAATTCCCGGGGGAACACCGGGGAGCTGTTTTTT. Encoded protein: CASSLNSRGNTGELFF. The V gene is TRBV11-3, the J gene TRBJ2-2; D possibly corresponds to TRBD2 (5 bases). Germline V CDR1 and CDR2: SGHNT, YENEEA. Trimming shortened V by 2 bases and J by 1 base, and 11 bases separated the two germline ends. The CDR3 sequence is 16 residues long.

This clonotype was detected many times. The rearrangement uses TRBV12-3 or TRBV12-4 and TRBJ1-1, with no clear D. The CDR3 length is 14 residues. V was shortened by 5 bases and J by 0 bases, with 10 bases between the two germline ends. CDR3 in amino acids: CASSRGKMNTEAFF. CDR3 nucleotide sequence: TGTGCCAGCAGTCGAGGGAAGATGAACACTGAAGCTTTCTTT.

This clonotype occurred a few times. The chain couples TRBV10-1 to TRBJ1-5; tentatively, D is TRBD1 (6 bases). Trimming removed 6 bases at V and 9 bases at J, with 15 bases between. Germline V CDR1 and CDR2: WNHNN, SYGVQD (reference sequence). This CDR3 has 13 residues. The CDR3 coding sequence is TGCGCCAGCAGCTCAAACAGGGCCGGGCCCCAGCATTTT. Translated: CASSSNRAGPQHF.

This clonotype came up a few times. This sequence joins TRBV6-6 and TRBJ1-3; 7 nucleotides line up with TRBD1. The V segment lost 2 bases and the J segment 10 bases; nucleotides outside the gene matches: 8. Germline CDR1 MNHNY, CDR2 SVGAGI (reference sequence). The CDR3 runs to 14 residues. Here the CDR3 reads CASSYRGPVETIYF. The CDR3, as DNA: TGTGCCAGCAGTTACAGGGGGCCCGTTGAGACCATATATTTT.